This T cell receptor (beta chain) came from a study of CD8 T cells in ankylosing spondylitis. Findings and caveats of the study: Certain motif variants had earlier been reported in reactive arthritis synovial fluid and blood. Researchers reportedly found disease-linked clones significantly enriched in matched ankylosing spondylitis synovial fluid. Ankylosing spondylitis blood appeared to carry a characteristic TCR beta motif of fewer than 10 highly homologous variants.

It was by quantitative 5'-RACE with molecular barcodes that TCR beta libraries were made. TCRdb itself ran the 5' RACE reads through MiXCR, one entry per CDR3 protein. Among 250,000 or so distinct CDR3 sequences listed, about a sixth were seen once. As regards this clonotype: Its antigen is still unknown.

Per the germline V gene, CDR1 is SGDLS and CDR2 is YYNGEE. V lost 4 bases and J 5 bases, leaving 16 bases between the germline ends. This CDR3 is built from 14 residues. The origin of this receptor is a male donor with ankylosing spondylitis or in good health (not recorded which). The chain is built from TRBV9 and TRBJ2-7; maybe TRBD2 (6 bases). Sequenced: blood, either unsorted or a sorted T cell fraction (not recorded which). The CDR3 here is CASSSPRREHEQYF. CDR3 coding DNA: TGTGCCAGCAGCTCCCCTCGTCGGGAGCACGAGCAGTACTTC.